What follows are 5 T cell receptor beta chains derived from one specimen sequenced in a study of blood T cell repertoires in COVID-19. Using immunoSEQ multiplex PCR, the repertoire was profiled, and TCRdb retains in-frame clones only, with some absent. The sample has some 150,000 clones, 84% seen once; the top ten hold approximately 2.5%. Sequenced sample: peripheral blood. The receptors were gathered from a human donor with acute or convalescent COVID-19. The donor label of this sample is uncertain.

DNA for the CDR3: TGTGCCAGCAGCTTAGAACTAGGTGAGCAGTTCTTC. It encodes CASSLELGEQFF. The rearrangement links TRBV11-3 to TRBJ2-1, with D maybe TRBD2 (5 bases). Germline loops: CDR1 SGHNT, CDR2 YENEEA. The ends were cut back, 0 bases at V and 9 bases at J, with 6 bases in the middle. The CDR3 sequence is 12 residues long.

V gene TRBV7-3 combines with J gene TRBJ2-3, with TRBD2 as a possible D gene (5 bases). This CDR3 is 16 amino acids long. The V and J ends lost 0 bases and 2 bases respectively, with 12 bases between them. Germline V CDR1 and CDR2: SGHTA, FQGTGA. The CDR3 region is CASSLTSGASTDTQYF. Written as DNA, the CDR3 is TGTGCCAGCAGCTTAACAAGCGGAGCCTCCACAGATACGCAGTATTTT.

The V gene is TRBV19, the J gene TRBJ1-6; 10 bases fit TRBD1. CDR1 is LNHDA and CDR2 is SQIVND in the germline V gene (reference sequence). V dropped 7 bases and J dropped 10; count of bases not matched to a gene: 13. The CDR3 sequence is 16 residues long. CDR3 bases: TGTGCCAGTACCCCCCGGGACAGGGGAGAAGGATCACCCCTCCACTTT. This gives the protein CASTPRDRGEGSPLHF. Full variable domain (remainder filled in from reference TRBV19 and TRBJ1-6): DGGITQSPKYLFRKEGQNVTLSCEQNLNHDAMYWYRQDPGQGLRLIYYSQIVNDFQKGDIAEGYSVSREKKESFPLTVTSAQKNPTAFYLCASTPRDRGEGSPLHFGNGTRLTVT.

The chain combines TRBV7-6 with TRBJ2-7; TRBD1 might be the D (5 bases). Trimming removed 1 base from V and 3 bases from J, with 13 bases in between. This CDR3 comprises 15 residues. Germline CDR1 is SGHVS and CDR2 is FNYEAQ. The CDR3 reads CASSLGTGTNYEQYF. The CDR3 DNA reads as TGTGCCAGCAGCTTAGGAACAGGAACTAACTACGAGCAGTACTTC.

This chain links TRBV27 with TRBJ2-7, with D tentatively TRBD2 (6 bases). V was cut by 2 bases and J by 12 bases, with 20 bases left in between. The CDR3 is made up of 14 amino acids. Germline values: CDR1 MNHEY, CDR2 SMNVEV (reference sequence). The CDR3 region is CASSLGWDSSVAYF. As DNA, the CDR3 is TGTGCCAGCAGTTTAGGTTGGGACTCAAGCGTCGCGTACTTC.